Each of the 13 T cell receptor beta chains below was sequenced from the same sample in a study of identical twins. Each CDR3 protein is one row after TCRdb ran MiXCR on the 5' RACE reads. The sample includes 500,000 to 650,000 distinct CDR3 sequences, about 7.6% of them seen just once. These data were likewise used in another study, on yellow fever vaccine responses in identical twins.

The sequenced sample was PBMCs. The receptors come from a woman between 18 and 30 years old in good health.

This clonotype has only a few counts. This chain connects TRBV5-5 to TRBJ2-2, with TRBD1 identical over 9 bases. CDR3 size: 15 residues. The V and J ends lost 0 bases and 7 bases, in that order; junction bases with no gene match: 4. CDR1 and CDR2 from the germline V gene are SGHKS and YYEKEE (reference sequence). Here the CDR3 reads CASSLVTGGGGELFF. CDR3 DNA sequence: TGTGCCAGCAGCTTGGTAACAGGGGGCGGCGGGGAGCTGTTTTTT.

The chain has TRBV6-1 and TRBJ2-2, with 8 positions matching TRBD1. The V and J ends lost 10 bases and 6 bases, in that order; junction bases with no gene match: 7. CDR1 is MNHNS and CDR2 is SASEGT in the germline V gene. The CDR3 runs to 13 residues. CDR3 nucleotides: TGTGCCATTATGGACAGGGAGCCCGGGGAGCTGTTTTTT. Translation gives CAIMDREPGELFF.

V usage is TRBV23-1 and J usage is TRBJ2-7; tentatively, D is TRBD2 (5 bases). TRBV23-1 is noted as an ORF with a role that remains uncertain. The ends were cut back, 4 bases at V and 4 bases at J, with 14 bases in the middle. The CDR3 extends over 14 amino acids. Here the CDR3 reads CASSRAGKRYEQYF. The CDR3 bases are TGCGCCAGCAGTCGGGCGGGTAAGCGGTACGAGCAGTACTTC.

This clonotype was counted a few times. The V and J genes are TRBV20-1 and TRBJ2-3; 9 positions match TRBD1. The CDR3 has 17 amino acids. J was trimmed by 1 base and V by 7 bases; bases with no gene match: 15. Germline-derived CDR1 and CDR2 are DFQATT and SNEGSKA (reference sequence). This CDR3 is CSVIPGQGRLGTDTQYF. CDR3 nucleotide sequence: TGCAGTGTTATCCCGGGACAGGGTCGATTGGGCACAGATACGCAGTATTTT.

CDR3: CASSETGDLATYNEQFF. In DNA, the CDR3 is TGTGCCAGCAGCGAGACCGGGGACCTCGCAACGTACAATGAGCAGTTCTTC. V gene TRBV5-6 combines with J gene TRBJ2-1, with D perhaps assigned TRBD1 or TRBD2 (5 bases each). The CDR3 is 17 residues long. In germline, CDR1 is SGHDT, CDR2 YYEEEE. With 4 bases removed from V and 4 bases from J, the gap between germline ends came to 21 bases.

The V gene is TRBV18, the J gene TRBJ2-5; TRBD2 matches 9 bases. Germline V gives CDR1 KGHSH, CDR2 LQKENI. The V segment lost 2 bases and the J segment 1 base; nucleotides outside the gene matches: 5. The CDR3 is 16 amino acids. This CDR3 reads CASSPILAGTQETQYF. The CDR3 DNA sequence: TGTGCCAGCTCACCAATCCTAGCGGGGACCCAAGAGACCCAGTACTTC.

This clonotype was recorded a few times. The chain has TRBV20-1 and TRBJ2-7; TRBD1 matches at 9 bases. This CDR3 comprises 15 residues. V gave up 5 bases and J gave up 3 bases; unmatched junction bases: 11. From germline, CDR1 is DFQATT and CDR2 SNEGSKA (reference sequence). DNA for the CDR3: TGCAGTGCTGGTCCGGGACAGGGCTTCTACTACGAGCAGTACTTC. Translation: CSAGPGQGFYYEQYF.

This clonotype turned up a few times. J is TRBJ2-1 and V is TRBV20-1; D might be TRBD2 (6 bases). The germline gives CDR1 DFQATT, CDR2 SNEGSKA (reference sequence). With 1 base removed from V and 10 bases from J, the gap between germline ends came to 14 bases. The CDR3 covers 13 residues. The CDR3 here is CSARGIISGEQFF. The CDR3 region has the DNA TGCAGTGCTAGAGGGATAATTAGCGGAGAGCAGTTCTTC.

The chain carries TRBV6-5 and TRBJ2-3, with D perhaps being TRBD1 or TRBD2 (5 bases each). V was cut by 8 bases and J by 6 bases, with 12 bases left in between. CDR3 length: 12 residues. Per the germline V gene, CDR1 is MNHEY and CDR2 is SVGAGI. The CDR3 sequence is CASGTTGDTQYF. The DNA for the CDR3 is TGTGCCAGCGGGACGACGGGCGATACGCAGTATTTT.

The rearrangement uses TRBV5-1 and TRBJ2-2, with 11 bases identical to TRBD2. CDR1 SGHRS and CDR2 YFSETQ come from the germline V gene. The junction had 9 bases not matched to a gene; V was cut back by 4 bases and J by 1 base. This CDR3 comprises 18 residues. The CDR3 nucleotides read TGCGCCAGCAGCGCAGGGACTAGCGGAGTATTGAACACCGGGGAGCTGTTTTTT. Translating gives CASSAGTSGVLNTGELFF.

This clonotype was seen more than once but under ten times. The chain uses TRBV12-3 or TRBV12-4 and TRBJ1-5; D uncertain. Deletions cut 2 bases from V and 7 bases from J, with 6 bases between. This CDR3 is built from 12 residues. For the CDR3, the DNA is TGTGCCAGCAGTTTAAAGGAGCAGCCCCAGCATTTT. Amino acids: CASSLKEQPQHF.

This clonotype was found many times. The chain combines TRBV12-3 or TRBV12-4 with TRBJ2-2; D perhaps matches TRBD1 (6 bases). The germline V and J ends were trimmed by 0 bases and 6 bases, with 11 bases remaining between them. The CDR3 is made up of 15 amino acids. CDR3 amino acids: CASSLAQGIAGELFF. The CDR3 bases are TGTGCCAGCAGTTTAGCCCAGGGGATAGCCGGGGAGCTGTTTTTT.

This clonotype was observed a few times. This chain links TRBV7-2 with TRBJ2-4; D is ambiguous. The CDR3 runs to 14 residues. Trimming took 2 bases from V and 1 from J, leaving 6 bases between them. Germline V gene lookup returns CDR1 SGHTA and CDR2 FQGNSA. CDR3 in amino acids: CASSLNQAKNIQYF. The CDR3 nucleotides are TGTGCCAGCAGCTTAAATCAGGCCAAAAACATTCAGTACTTC. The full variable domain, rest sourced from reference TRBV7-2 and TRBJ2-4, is GAGVSQSPSNKVTEKGKDVELRCDPISGHTALYWYRQSLGQGLEFLIYFQGNSAPDKSGLPSDRFSAERTGGSVSTLTIQRTQQEDSAVYLCASSLNQAKNIQYFGAGTRLSVL.